These T cell receptor beta chains were read from a single sample in a study of regulatory T cells in long-lasting Graves disease. Each CDR3 protein is one row after TCRdb ran MiXCR on the multiplex PCR reads. The table lists around 460,000 distinct CDR3 sequences, approximately 14% of them singletons. The same data also went into a second study, on T cells in Graves' hyperthyroidism and ophthalmopathy.

The material sequenced was peripheral blood mononuclear cells (PBMCs), taken at new diagnosis, from a patient treated with antithyroid drugs. The origin of the receptors is a woman aged 45 to 65 with Graves disease. Both conserved end residues are part of each CDR3. A D gene is named only where the DNA matches it firmly. The size field is filled for only some rows; it gives once, few, many or a size class.

>TRBJ1-1|many|TRBV10-3|.
TGTGCCATCAGGGATGGAGAAATGAACACTGAAGCTTTCTTT
CAIRDGEMNTEAFF
>TRBJ2-2|few|TRBV10-1|.
TGCGCCAGCAGTGAAGTGGGGGCGAACACCGGGGAGCTGTTTTTT
CASSEVGANTGELFF
>TRBJ2-2|.|TRBV10-3|.
TGTGCCACCCAGAAGGTCCTCACCGGGGAGCTGTTTTTT
CATQKVLTGELFF
>TRBJ2-7|many|TRBV28|.
TGTGCCAGCAGTTTAATGTGGGCCGCATACTCCTACGAGCAGTACTTC
CASSLMWAAYSYEQYF
>TRBJ1-1|few|TRBV6-2/TRBV6-3|.
TGTGCCAGCACAAGGATCTTGAACACTGAAGCTTTCTTT
CASTRILNTEAFF
>TRBJ2-1|many|TRBV2|TRBD2
TGTGCCAGCAGTGAAGAACGACGGCCCCGACTAGCGGTCTCCTACAATGAGCAGTTCTTC
CASSEERRPRLAVSYNEQFF
>TRBJ1-1|.|TRBV28|TRBD1
TGTGCCAGCAGTGAACTTACAGGGGGCACTGAAGCTTTCTTT
CASSELTGGTEAFF
>TRBJ1-1|many|TRBV29-1|TRBD1
TGCAGCGTTGAACTAGGACAGGGATCAACTGAAGCTTTCTTT
CSVELGQGSTEAFF
>TRBJ2-1|.|TRBV5-6|.
TGTGCCAGCAGCCACAGGGTGGGCTCCTACAATGAGCAGTTCTTC
CASSHRVGSYNEQFF
>TRBJ2-3|many|TRBV30|TRBD2
TGTGCCTGGAGTGTGGGACTAGCGGGAGCGGCAGATACGCAGTATTTT
CAWSVGLAGAADTQYF
>TRBJ2-2|many|TRBV24-1|.
TGTGCCACCAGTTACGTGGGAGCCACCGGGGAGCTGTTTTTT
CATSYVGATGELFF
>TRBJ1-5|many|TRBV7-9|.
TGTGCCAGCAGCTCCACGACGGGGACCTTAAGCAATCAGCCCCAGCATTTT
CASSSTTGTLSNQPQHF
>TRBJ1-6|many|TRBV5-1|.
TGCGCCAGCAGCCAAGGACAGTCTGAACCCCTCCACTTT
CASSQGQSEPLHF
>TRBJ1-5|many|TRBV28|.
TGTGCCTGCCGAGGGCAGTTGGGCAATCAGCCCCAGCATTTT
CACRGQLGNQPQHF
>TRBJ2-5|many|TRBV7-2|.
TGTGCCAGCAGCTTAGCGTTCCGACTTGGGGTCGGGGAGACCCAGTACTTC
CASSLAFRLGVGETQYF
>TRBJ2-1|.|TRBV12-3/TRBV12-4|TRBD2
TGTGCCAGCAGTTTCCCGGGACTAGCGGGAACTAGCTCCTACAATGAGCAGTTCTTC
CASSFPGLAGTSSYNEQFF
>TRBJ2-5|many|TRBV11-2|.
TGTGCCAGCAGCTTAGGGGATACAGGGAGGGAGACCCAGTACTTC
CASSLGDTGRETQYF
>TRBJ2-1|many|TRBV7-3|TRBD2
TGTGCCAGCAGCTTAACGGGGACTACCTACAATGAGCAGTTCTTC
CASSLTGTTYNEQFF
>TRBJ2-1|.|TRBV7-9|TRBD2
TGTGCCAGCAGCGGCTTAGCGGGAGGCACCTACAATGAGCAGTTCTTC
CASSGLAGGTYNEQFF
>TRBJ2-7|few|TRBV29-1|.
TGCAGCGTGGAGGACAAGAGAGACTACGAGCAGTACTTC
CSVEDKRDYEQYF
>TRBJ2-7|many|TRBV14|.
TGTGCCAGCAGCCCCTCGGGCTCCTACGAGCAGTACTTC
CASSPSGSYEQYF
>TRBJ2-7|many|TRBV29-1|TRBD2
TGCAGCGTTAGGCGGGAGAACTCCTACGAGCAGTACTTC
CSVRRENSYEQYF
>TRBJ1-2|.|TRBV7-6|.
TGTGCCAGCAGCTTAGTGGAGGGACACGGCTATGGCTACACCTTC
CASSLVEGHGYGYTF
>TRBJ2-7|many|TRBV12-3/TRBV12-4|.
TGTGCCAGCAGTTTCTTTAGCTCCCCCTACGAGCAGTACTTC
CASSFFSSPYEQYF
>TRBJ1-1|.|TRBV6-5|.
TGTGCCAGCAGTTACTTTGACGGTCTGGACACTGAAGCTTTCTTT
CASSYFDGLDTEAFF
>TRBJ1-5|many|TRBV19|.
TGTGCCAGTACCATGGGCAGTCCCAATAGCAATCAGCCCCAGCATTTT
CASTMGSPNSNQPQHF
>TRBJ1-5|many|TRBV12-3/TRBV12-4|TRBD1
TGTGCCAGCAGCCGACAGGGCTCTAGCAATCAGCCCCAGCATTTT
CASSRQGSSNQPQHF
>TRBJ2-1|many|TRBV7-3|.
TGTGCCAGCAGCTTAGGGGTCGGGTTTTACAATGAGCAGTTCTTC
CASSLGVGFYNEQFF
>TRBJ1-1|many|TRBV28|.
TGTGCCAGCAGTTTTATAAGGGGCACTGAAGCTTTCTTT
CASSFIRGTEAFF
>TRBJ2-2|few|TRBV20-1|TRBD1
TGCAGTGCTAGCCTGACAGGGATCACCGGGGAGCTGTTTTTT
CSASLTGITGELFF
>TRBJ1-1|many|TRBV27|.
TGTGCCAGCAGTTCCCAGGGGTGGGAAGCTTTCTTT
CASSSQGWEAFF
>TRBJ2-7|many|TRBV28|TRBD1
TGTGCCAGCAGTTTATGGGACAGGGTGGGGTACGAGCAGTACTTC
CASSLWDRVGYEQYF
>TRBJ1-2|many|TRBV28|.
TGTGCCAGCAGGATGCCCGGCTTCCCTAACTATGGCTACACCTTC
CASRMPGFPNYGYTF
>TRBJ1-1|many|TRBV3-1|.
TGTGCCAGCAGCCAAGAATTGGGGAACACTGAAGCTTTCTTT
CASSQELGNTEAFF
>TRBJ1-5|once|TRBV19|.
TGTGCCAGTGCCTATTTGCCCCAAAGGGATCAGCCCCAGCATTTT
CASAYLPQRDQPQHF
>TRBJ2-3|.|TRBV9|.
TGTGCCAGCAGCGGGACTGACGAAGATACGCAGTATTTT
CASSGTDEDTQYF
>TRBJ2-5|.|TRBV14|.
TGTGCCAGCAGCCAAGCATGGGGCCGAGAGACCCAGTACTTC
CASSQAWGRETQYF
>TRBJ2-5|many|TRBV28|TRBD1
TGTGCCAGCAGGCGACAGGGGTACGGGGAGACCCAGTACTTC
CASRRQGYGETQYF
>TRBJ1-2|few|TRBV4-1|.
TGCGCCAGCAACCCGGGAGGAGGTAACTATGGCTACACCTTC
CASNPGGGNYGYTF
>TRBJ2-5|.|TRBV25-1|.
TGTGCCAGCAGTGAATACGTCGACCAAGAGACCCAGTACTTC
CASSEYVDQETQYF
>TRBJ1-2|.|TRBV5-4|TRBD1
TGTGCCAGCAGCTTGGACTCGAGGACAGGGGCGACTGGCTACACCTTC
CASSLDSRTGATGYTF
>TRBJ2-3|many|TRBV18|TRBD1
TGTGCCAGCCTGGGACAGGTCAGCACAGATACGCAGTATTTT
CASLGQVSTDTQYF
>TRBJ1-1|many|TRBV12-3/TRBV12-4|.
TGTGCCAGCTCACCCCGGGTCTCCACTGAAGCTTTCTTT
CASSPRVSTEAFF
>TRBJ2-1|.|TRBV19|TRBD2
TGTGCCAGTAACCCGGGACTAGCGGGAGAGAAGTCCTACAATGAGCAGTTCTTC
CASNPGLAGEKSYNEQFF
>TRBJ2-5|few|TRBV29-1|.
TGCAGCGTCGCCCACAGGGTTGGAACCCAGTACTTC
CSVAHRVGTQYF
>TRBJ2-1|many|TRBV12-3/TRBV12-4|.
TGTGCCAGCAGGTCCGCCAGGGCCCACAATGAGCAGTTCTTC
CASRSARAHNEQFF
>TRBJ2-7|many|TRBV12-3/TRBV12-4|TRBD2
TGTGCCAGCAGTTTTGGGCGGGAGACTAACGAGCAGTACTTC
CASSFGRETNEQYF
>TRBJ2-1|many|TRBV2|.
TGTGCCAGCAGTGAACAGCAGGACAATGAGCAGTTCTTC
CASSEQQDNEQFF
>TRBJ1-1|many|TRBV28|.
TGTGCCAGCGACCGGGGGCGCTTTGAGAACACTGAAGCTTTCTTT
CASDRGRFENTEAFF
>TRBJ2-5|.|TRBV6-1|.
TGTGCCAGCCGTCCCGCCCTTGTTATTGGGGGACAAGAGACCCAGTACTTC
CASRPALVIGGQETQYF
>TRBJ2-7|few|TRBV7-8|TRBD1
TGTGCCAGCAGCCAGAGGGACAGCAACTACGAGCAGTACTTC
CASSQRDSNYEQYF
>TRBJ2-7|many|TRBV28|.
TGTGCCAGCAGTTTTTTGAAAGGTCACTACTACGAGCAGTACTTC
CASSFLKGHYYEQYF
>TRBJ2-5|.|TRBV28|TRBD2
TGTGCCAGCAGCCCCCCAGGACTAGCGGGAGAAGAGACCCAGTACTTC
CASSPPGLAGEETQYF